This is a list of T cell receptor beta chains from one sample in a study of CD8 T cells in ankylosing spondylitis. TCRdb fed the 5' RACE reads into MiXCR, producing one record per CDR3 protein. Among roughly 450,000 distinct CDR3 sequences listed, roughly a quarter were seen once. Input material: blood, either unsorted or a sorted T cell fraction (not recorded which). The receptors shown here come from a male donor with ankylosing spondylitis. Each CDR3 is given with its conserved first and last residue. A D gene is named only where the DNA matches it firmly. Expanded clones are given a class, and other clones once, few, many or no size at all.

v_gene	abundance	d_gene	j_gene	CDR3nt	CDR3aa
TRBV5-1	few	TRBD1	TRBJ2-5	TGCGCCAGCAGCTTGGAAGGCAGGGGGCAACAAGAGACCCAGTACTTC	CASSLEGRGQQETQYF
TRBV4-2	.	TRBD2	TRBJ2-1	TGTGCCAGCAGCCCCCAGGCACTAGCGGTTTACAATGAGCAGTTCTTC	CASSPQALAVYNEQFF
TRBV7-9	.	.	TRBJ2-7	TGTGCCAGCAGCTCCCGCGGTGGGCAGTACTTC	CASSSRGGQYF
TRBV12-3/TRBV12-4	few	.	TRBJ1-5	TGTGCCAGCAGTTTGGGGAAGGGGCAGCCCCAGCATTTT	CASSLGKGQPQHF
TRBV20-1	many	TRBD2	TRBJ2-3	TGCAGTGCGCGCCGTGGACTAGCGGGAGTAGGAGATACGCAGTATTTT	CSARRGLAGVGDTQYF
TRBV20-1	many	TRBD1	TRBJ1-5	TGCAGTGCTAGAGTGGACAGGGGGCATCAGCCCCAGCATTTT	CSARVDRGHQPQHF
TRBV12-3/TRBV12-4	.	.	TRBJ2-1	TGTGCCAGCAGTTCCGGGACGGGCGGTCCCAATGAGCAGTTCTTC	CASSSGTGGPNEQFF
TRBV20-1	.	.	TRBJ2-7	TGCAGTGCTAGGGGTCGGAGCTCCTACGAGCAGTACTTC	CSARGRSSYEQYF
TRBV2	few	.	TRBJ2-1	TGTGCCAGCACCGAAGGGCAGGGAGACAATGAGCAGTTCTTC	CASTEGQGDNEQFF
TRBV20-1	.	TRBD1	TRBJ1-2	TGCAGTGCTACCGGGACAGGGGAGTTCTCGAACTATGGCTACACCTTC	CSATGTGEFSNYGYTF
TRBV25-1	.	TRBD2	TRBJ2-5	TGTGCCAGCAGTGAATCGACTAGCGGGCGGGAGGCCCAGTACTTC	CASSESTSGREAQYF
TRBV5-4	.	.	TRBJ2-7	TGTGCCAGCAGCTTGTTTGTAGGGAGCTCCTACGAGCAGTACTTC	CASSLFVGSSYEQYF